What follows is one T cell receptor beta chain and its context. Its specificity is unknown. DNA at about 210 ng, roughly 27,000 T cell genomes, went into sorted-subset replicate PCRs. Measured with immunoSEQ multiplex PCR; TCRdb has only the in-frame clones, and not every one. The sample holds under 2,000,000 clones, roughly 95% seen once. This sample was included in a study of shared clonotypes between healthy human individuals. Study in general: Per-donor plates numbered three CD4 naive, three CD4 memory, two CD8 naive and one CD8 memory.

As defined, naive CD8 cells were CD45RO-negative and positively selected for CCR7, with terminally differentiated effector memory CD45RA+ cells excluded. Broader study findings: Clonotypes shared by all four donors outscored non-shared clonotypes in generation probability.

The receptor was derived from a man aged 18 to 35 in good health. Material for sequencing was naive CD8+ T cells sorted from blood.

This chain's CDR3 is CASSGLAGWNEQFF. CDR3 DNA: TGCGCCAGCAGTGGACTAGCGGGTTGGAATGAGCAGTTCTTC. This rearrangement joins TRBV10-1 to TRBJ2-1; TRBD2 matches 10 bases. The CDR3 extends over 14 amino acids. The trim removed 4 bases at V and 7 bases at J, leaving 4 bases unmatched. The germline V gene has CDR1 WNHNN and CDR2 SYGVQD (reference sequence).